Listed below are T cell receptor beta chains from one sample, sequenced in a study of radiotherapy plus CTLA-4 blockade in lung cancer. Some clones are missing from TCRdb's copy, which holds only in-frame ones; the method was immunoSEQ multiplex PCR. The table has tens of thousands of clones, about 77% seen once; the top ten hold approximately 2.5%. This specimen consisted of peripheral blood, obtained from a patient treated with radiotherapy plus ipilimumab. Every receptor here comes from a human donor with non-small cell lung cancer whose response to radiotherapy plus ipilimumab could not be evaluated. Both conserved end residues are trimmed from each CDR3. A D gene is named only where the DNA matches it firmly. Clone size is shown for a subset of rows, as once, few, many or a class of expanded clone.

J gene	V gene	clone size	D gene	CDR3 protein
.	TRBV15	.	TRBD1	ATSSFTPGTGDEQY
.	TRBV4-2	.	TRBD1	ASSPGQGDEQY
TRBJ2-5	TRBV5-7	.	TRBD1	ASSAGTGAHQETQY
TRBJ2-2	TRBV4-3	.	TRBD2	ASTLLVGAGEGHGELF
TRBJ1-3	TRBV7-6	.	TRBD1	ASSLAGTGGVGNTIY
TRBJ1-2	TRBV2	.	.	ASSDFYGYT
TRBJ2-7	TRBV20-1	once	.	SARPVYEQY
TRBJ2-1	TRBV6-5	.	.	ASSAKSYNEQF
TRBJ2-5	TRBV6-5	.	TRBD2	ASSRGLVKTQY
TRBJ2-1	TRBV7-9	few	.	ASKGEVNNEQF
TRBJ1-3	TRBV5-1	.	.	ASSLVQGSGNTIY
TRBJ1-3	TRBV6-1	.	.	ASSDPGDGSGNTIY
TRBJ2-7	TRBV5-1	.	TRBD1	ASSLQPTGNEQY
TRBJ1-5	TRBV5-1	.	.	ASSSGLSNQPQH
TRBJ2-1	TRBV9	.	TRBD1	ASSVDRRTYNEQF
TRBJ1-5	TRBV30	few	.	AWSAGIGQPQH
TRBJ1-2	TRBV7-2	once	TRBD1	ASSWDRAFGYT
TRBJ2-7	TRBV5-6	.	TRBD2	ASSIVPGLAGMSSYEQY
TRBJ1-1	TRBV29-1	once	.	SCWGGSNTEAF
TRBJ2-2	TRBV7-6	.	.	ASSLGQALTNTGELF
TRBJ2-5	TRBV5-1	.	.	ASSLGASQETQY
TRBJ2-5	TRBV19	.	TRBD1	ASSRLPGQGEETQY
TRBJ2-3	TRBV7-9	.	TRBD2	ASSFGLAGGDDTQY
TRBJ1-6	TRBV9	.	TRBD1	ASSNPGQGRRTPLH
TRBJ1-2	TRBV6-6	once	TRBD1	ASSPPPGQPNYGYT
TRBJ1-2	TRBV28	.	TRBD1	ASSRLSTGENGYT
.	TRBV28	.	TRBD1	ASRDTGGANEQY
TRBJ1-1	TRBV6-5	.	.	ASSTIYSGGDAF
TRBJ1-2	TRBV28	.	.	ASTLPGQTYGYT
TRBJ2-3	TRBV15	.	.	ATSRDRREAGTDTQY
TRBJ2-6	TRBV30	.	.	AWKPQVGTGANVLT
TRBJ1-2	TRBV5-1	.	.	ASSPAGDYGYT
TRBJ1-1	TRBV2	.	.	ASHLEVNTEAF
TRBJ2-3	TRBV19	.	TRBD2	ASNGLVAGVDTQY
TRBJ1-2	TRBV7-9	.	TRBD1	ASSLERTGAYGYT
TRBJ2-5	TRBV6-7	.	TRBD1	ASSYIGPTGTGDQETQY
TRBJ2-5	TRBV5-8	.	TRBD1	ASSLEGTGGETQY
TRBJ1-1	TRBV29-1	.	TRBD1	SGRGQGVPEAF
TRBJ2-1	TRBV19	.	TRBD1	ASTRDRVSGEQF
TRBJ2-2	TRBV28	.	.	ASSSQGFTGELF
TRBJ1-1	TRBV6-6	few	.	ASSYQGFSTEAF
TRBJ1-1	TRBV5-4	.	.	ASSDRNTEAF